This T cell receptor beta chain was identified in a study of radiation and T cells in renal cell carcinoma. Noted time point: blood 4 weeks post-SBRT, at nephrectomy. Indicated treatment: 15 Gy SBRT to primary tumor, nephrectomy 4 weeks later. Looked up from germline, CDR1 is GTSNPN and CDR2 is SVGIG (reference sequence). Trimming shortened V by 5 bases and J by 0 bases, and 6 bases separated the two germline ends. The CDR3 length is 12 residues. TCRdb's table, derived via immunoSEQ multiplex PCR, lists solely in-frame clones and lacks some. The table lists about 64,000 clones, 65% to 80% of them singletons.

The chain carries TRBV30 and TRBJ2-3; D is unclear. The sample here was blood, taken from a patient whose treatment included radiotherapy and nephrectomy. This receptor was obtained from a man aged 60 to 75 with renal cell carcinoma. CDR3 sequence: CAWGVSTDTQYF. In DNA, the CDR3 is TGTGCCTGGGGAGTTAGCACAGATACGCAGTATTTT.